The TCR beta chain described here comes from a study of T cell repertoires in cytomegalovirus infection. Study-wide background: Indicated by public TCR beta signatures were CMV infection and matching HLA type. Findings of the study overall: Accumulated public TCR beta family frequency recognized individuals carrying CMV together with the relevant HLA. CMV-specific HLA-C-restricted TCR beta clonotypes dominated the ex vivo response.

TCRdb redid the calling of the reads with MiXCR, one entry per CDR3 protein. The sample includes under 600,000 distinct CDR3 sequences, approximately 15% of them seen just once. The sample holds a few counts of this clonotype. Its antigen is as yet unknown. The source of this sequence is a human donor in good health (CMV status not recorded). Some clones in this sample may be carry-over from other donors' samples. Specimen: CD8+ T cells from PBMCs.

This CDR3 reads CASSQRAGGPSTDTQYF. The CDR3 DNA sequence: TGTGCCAGCAGCCAACGGGCGGGAGGGCCCAGCACAGATACGCAGTATTTT. The rearrangement links TRBV4-2 to TRBJ2-3; TRBD2 matches at 9 bases. This CDR3 is 17 amino acids long. V shed 2 bases, J shed 0 bases, and the junction held 6 bases outside the gene matches. The germline V gene has CDR1 LGHNA and CDR2 YNFKEQ.